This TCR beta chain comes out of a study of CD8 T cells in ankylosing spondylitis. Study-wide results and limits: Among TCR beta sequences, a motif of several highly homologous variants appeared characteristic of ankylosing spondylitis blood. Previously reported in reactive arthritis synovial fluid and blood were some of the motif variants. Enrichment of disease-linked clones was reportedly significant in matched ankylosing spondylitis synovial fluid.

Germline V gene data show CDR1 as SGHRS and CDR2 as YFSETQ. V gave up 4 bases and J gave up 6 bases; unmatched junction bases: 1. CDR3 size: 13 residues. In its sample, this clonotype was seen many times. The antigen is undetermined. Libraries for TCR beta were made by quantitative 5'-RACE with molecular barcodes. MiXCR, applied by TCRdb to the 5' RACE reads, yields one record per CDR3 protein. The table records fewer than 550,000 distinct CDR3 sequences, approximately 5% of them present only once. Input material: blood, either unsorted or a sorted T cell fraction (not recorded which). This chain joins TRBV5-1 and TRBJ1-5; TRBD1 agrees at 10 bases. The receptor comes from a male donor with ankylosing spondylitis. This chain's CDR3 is CASSRDRGQPQHF. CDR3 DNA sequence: TGCGCCAGCAGCCGGGACAGGGGTCAGCCCCAGCATTTT.